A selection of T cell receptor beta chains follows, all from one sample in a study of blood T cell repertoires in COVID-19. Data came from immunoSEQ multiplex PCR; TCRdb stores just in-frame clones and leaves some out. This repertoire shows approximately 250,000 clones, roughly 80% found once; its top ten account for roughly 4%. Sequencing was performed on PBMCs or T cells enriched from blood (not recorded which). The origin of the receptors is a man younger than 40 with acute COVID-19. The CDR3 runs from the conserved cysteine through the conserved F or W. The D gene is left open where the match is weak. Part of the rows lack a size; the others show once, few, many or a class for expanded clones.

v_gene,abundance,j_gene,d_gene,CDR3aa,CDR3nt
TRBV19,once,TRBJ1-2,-,CASRGRSEYGYTF,TGTGCCAGTCGCGGTCGTTCTGAGTATGGCTACACCTTC
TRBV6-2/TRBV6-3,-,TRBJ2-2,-,CASSSFRAPGEELFF,TGTGCCAGCAGCTCCTTCCGGGCCCCCGGGGAGGAGCTGTTTTTT
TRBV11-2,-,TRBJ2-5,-,CASSLDPFRNQYF,TGTGCCAGCAGCTTAGATCCCTTTAGAAACCAGTACTTC
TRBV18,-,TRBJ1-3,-,CASSPLRRDSGNTIYF,TGTGCCAGCTCACCACTGCGCAGGGATTCTGGAAACACCATATATTTT
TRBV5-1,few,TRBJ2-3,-,CASSLRGVAGDTQYF,TGCGCCAGCAGCTTGCGCGGGGTAGCTGGAGATACGCAGTATTTT
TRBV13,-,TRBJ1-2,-,CASSFAIQGLSVSNYGYTF,TGTGCCAGCAGCTTTGCCATCCAGGGCCTTTCGGTCTCTAACTATGGCTACACCTTC
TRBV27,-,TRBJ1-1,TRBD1,CASSPRTGTNTEAFF,TGTGCCAGCAGTCCCCGGACAGGGACGAACACTGAAGCTTTCTTT
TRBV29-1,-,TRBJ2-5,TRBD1,CSVGAGGLKETQYF,TGCAGCGTTGGGGCAGGGGGTCTTAAAGAGACCCAGTACTTC
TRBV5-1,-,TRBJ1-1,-,CASSSGTRTEAFF,TGCGCCAGCAGCTCGGGGACAAGGACTGAAGCTTTCTTT
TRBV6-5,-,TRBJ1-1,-,CASSPGERKAFF,TGTGCCAGCAGCCCCGGTGAGAGGAAAGCTTTCTTT
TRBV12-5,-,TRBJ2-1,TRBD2,CASGLVLKRDTPNEQFF,TGTGCTAGTGGTTTGGTACTGAAGCGGGATACCCCCAATGAGCAGTTCTTC
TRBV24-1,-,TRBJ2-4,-,CATSDSIAKNIQYF,TGTGCCACCAGTGATTCAATAGCCAAAAACATTCAGTACTTC
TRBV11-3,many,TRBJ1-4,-,CASSLVVNTNEKLFF,TGTGCCAGCAGCTTAGTAGTGAACACTAATGAAAAACTGTTTTTT
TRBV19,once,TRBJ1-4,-,CASSIWEPTTNEKLFF,TGTGCCAGTAGTATTTGGGAGCCCACAACTAATGAAAAACTGTTTTTT
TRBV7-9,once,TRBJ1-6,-,CASSRRGEVGSPLHF,TGTGCCAGCAGCCGGCGGGGGGAGGTTGGGTCACCCCTCCACTTT
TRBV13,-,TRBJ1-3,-,CASSVNVLGTIYF,TGTGCCAGCAGCGTTAATGTCCTCGGCACCATATATTTT
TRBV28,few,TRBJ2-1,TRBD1,CASSSHRGRSYNEQFF,TGTGCCAGCAGTTCTCACAGGGGGCGCTCCTACAATGAGCAGTTCTTC
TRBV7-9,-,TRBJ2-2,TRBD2,CASSARLAGLPGELFF,TGTGCCAGCAGCGCCAGACTAGCGGGTCTTCCCGGGGAGCTGTTTTTT
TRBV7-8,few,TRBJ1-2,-,CASSLDRQGAGYTF,TGTGCCAGCAGCTTAGATCGCCAGGGTGCTGGCTACACCTTC
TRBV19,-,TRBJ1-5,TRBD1,CASNGDRNQPQHF,TGTGCCAGTAACGGGGACAGGAATCAGCCCCAGCATTTT
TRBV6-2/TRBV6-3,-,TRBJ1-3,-,CASSATVPSSGNTIYF,TGTGCCAGCAGTGCAACAGTTCCGAGCTCTGGAAACACCATATATTTT
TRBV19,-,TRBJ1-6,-,CASSVGLESPLHF,TGTGCCAGTAGTGTGGGGCTTGAATCACCCCTCCACTTT
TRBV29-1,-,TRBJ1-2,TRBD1,CSAGTDTNYGYTF,TGCAGCGCCGGGACAGACACTAACTATGGCTACACCTTC
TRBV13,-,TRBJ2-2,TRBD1,CASSSQGARTGELFF,TGTGCCAGCAGCTCACAGGGGGCGCGGACCGGGGAGCTGTTTTTT
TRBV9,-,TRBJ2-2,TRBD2,CASSVVAGTSGELFF,TGTGCCAGCAGCGTAGTAGCGGGAACCTCCGGGGAGCTGTTTTTT
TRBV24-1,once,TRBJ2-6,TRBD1,CATGQAGQGEQSAGANVLTF,TGTGCCACAGGGCAGGCCGGTCAGGGGGAACAAAGTGCTGGGGCCAACGTCCTGACTTTC
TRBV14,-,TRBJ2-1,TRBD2,CASSRKLAGGYNEQFF,TGTGCCAGCAGCAGAAAACTAGCGGGAGGGTACAATGAGCAGTTCTTC
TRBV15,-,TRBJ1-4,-,CATSRVQGLRGGEKLFF,TGTGCCACCAGCAGAGTTCAGGGGCTGAGGGGGGGTGAAAAACTGTTTTTT
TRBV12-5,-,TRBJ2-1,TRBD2,CASGLVRPSGRTPFLVVYNEQFF,TGTGCTAGTGGTTTGGTACGGCCTAGCGGGAGGACACCTTTCTTAGTCGTGTACAATGAGCAGTTCTTC
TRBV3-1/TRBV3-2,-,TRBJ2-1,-,CASSPRGTFRVVEQFF,TGTGCCAGCAGCCCCCGAGGGACTTTCAGGGTGGTTGAGCAGTTCTTC
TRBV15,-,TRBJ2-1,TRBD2,CATSRKREGEVEQFF,TGTGCCACCAGCAGAAAGCGGGAGGGGGAGGTTGAGCAGTTCTTC
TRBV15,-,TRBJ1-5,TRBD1,CATSRDAGGLQPQHF,TGTGCCACCAGCAGAGATGCAGGGGGCCTTCAGCCCCAGCATTTT
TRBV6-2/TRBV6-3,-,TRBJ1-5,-,CASSYKPGNTSPSNQPQHF,TGTGCCAGCAGTTACAAACCGGGTAATACTTCCCCGAGCAATCAGCCCCAGCATTTT
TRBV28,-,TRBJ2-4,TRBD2,CASSPLAGEKNIQYF,TGTGCCAGCAGCCCCTTGGCGGGAGAAAAAAACATTCAGTACTTC
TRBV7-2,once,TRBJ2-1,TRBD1,CASIWRQGTNEQFF,TGTGCCAGCATTTGGAGACAGGGGACCAATGAGCAGTTCTTC
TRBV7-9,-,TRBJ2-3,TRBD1,CASSHTQGVRDTQYF,TGTGCCAGCAGCCATACCCAGGGGGTGAGGGATACGCAGTATTTT
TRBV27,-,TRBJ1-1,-,CASRPSVNTEAFF,TGTGCCAGCAGACCCTCGGTGAACACTGAAGCTTTCTTT
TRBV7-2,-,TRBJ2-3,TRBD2,CASDPRRASGSTDTQYF,TGTGCCAGCGACCCCCGGCGGGCTAGCGGGAGCACAGATACGCAGTATTTT
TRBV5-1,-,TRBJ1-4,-,CASSLNTGDEKLFF,TGCGCCAGCAGCTTAAATACAGGAGATGAAAAACTGTTTTTT
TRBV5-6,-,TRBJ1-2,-,CASSLLPANYGYTF,TGTGCCAGCAGCTTGTTACCAGCTAACTATGGCTACACCTTC
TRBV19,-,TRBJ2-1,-,CASSMLWRKQSSYNEQFF,TGTGCCAGTAGTATGCTCTGGAGGAAGCAGAGCTCCTACAATGAGCAGTTCTTC
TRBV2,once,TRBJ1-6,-,CASTMGRLVDSPLHF,TGTGCCAGCACCATGGGGAGGCTGGTAGACTCACCCCTCCACTTT
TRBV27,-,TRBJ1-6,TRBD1,CASRPTTGTGKGDSPLHF,TGTGCCAGCAGACCTACCACGGGGACAGGGAAGGGTGATTCACCCCTCCACTTT
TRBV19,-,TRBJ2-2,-,CASIAERGTGELFF,TGTGCCAGTATTGCGGAACGGGGGACCGGGGAGCTGTTTTTT
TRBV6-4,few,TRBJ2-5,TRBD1,CASSESTGGVETQYF,TGTGCCAGCAGTGAGTCGACAGGGGGGGTTGAGACCCAGTACTTC
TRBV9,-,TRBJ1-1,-,CASSVAAGGTEAFF,TGTGCCAGCAGCGTAGCCGCGGGAGGCACTGAAGCTTTCTTT
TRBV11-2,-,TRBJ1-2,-,CASSLARERYTF,TGTGCCAGCAGCTTAGCCCGGGAGCGCTACACCTTC
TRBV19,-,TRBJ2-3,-,CASSLQTGGGADTQYF,TGTGCCAGTAGTCTCCAGACAGGAGGTGGGGCGGATACGCAGTATTTT
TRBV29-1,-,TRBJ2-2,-,CSAQRSSPGELFF,TGCAGCGCCCAGCGGAGTTCCCCCGGGGAGCTGTTTTTT
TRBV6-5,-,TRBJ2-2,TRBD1,CASSPPGQVAGELFF,TGTGCCAGCAGTCCCCCGGGACAGGTGGCCGGGGAGCTGTTTTTT
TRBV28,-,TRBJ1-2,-,CATRANYGYTF,TGTGCAACCCGGGCTAACTATGGCTACACCTTC
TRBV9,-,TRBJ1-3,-,CASSVGVPISGNTIYF,TGTGCCAGCAGCGTAGGAGTTCCCATCTCTGGAAACACCATATATTTT